The sequence of this T cell receptor beta chain was determined in a study of CD8 T cells in ankylosing spondylitis. Study-level findings and limits: Reportedly, significant enrichment of disease-linked clones occurred in matched ankylosing spondylitis synovial fluid.

Germline values: CDR1 SGHTA, CDR2 FQGTGA. The junction had 8 bases not matched to a gene; V was cut back by 4 bases and J by 2 bases. The CDR3 consists of 16 residues. Researchers built TCR beta libraries using quantitative 5'-RACE with molecular barcodes. TCRdb re-called the 5' RACE reads with MiXCR, one entry per CDR3 protein. The sample lists 100,000 to 150,000 distinct CDR3 sequences; roughly 9% were seen once. This clonotype was recorded many times. What it binds is not known. The sequence was obtained from a male donor with ankylosing spondylitis or in good health (not recorded which). Sequencing input: blood, either unsorted or a sorted T cell fraction (not recorded which). This sequence joins TRBV7-3 and TRBJ2-1, with 7 positions matching TRBD2. The CDR3 sequence: CASSSPSTSPYNEQFF. CDR3 nucleotides: TGTGCCAGCAGCTCGCCCTCGACTAGCCCCTACAATGAGCAGTTCTTC.